This T cell receptor (beta chain) was identified during a study of blood T cell repertoires in COVID-19. For the study at large: Some COVID-19 samples were acute and others convalescent; all came from the United States, Italy and Spain. T cells, B-cell-depleted T cells, or PBMCs provided the cDNA or gDNA that served as material.

Germline-derived CDR1 and CDR2 are MGHRA and YSYEKL. The CDR3 totals 15 residues. Unmatched junction bases numbered 4, after V lost 4 bases and J lost 2 bases. Source study methods: Using reference gene primer amplification, nucleated cell counts were estimated. Generated by immunoSEQ multiplex PCR, the TCRdb table keeps only in-frame clones and is missing some. V, J and clone size are taken as reported in that table, and D and trimming were inferred from the DNA itself. In the table there are some 270,000 clones, 70% to 90% of which are singletons. The V call is TRBV4-1, the J call TRBJ2-5, with 10 bases matching TRBD1. The sample consisted of peripheral blood. This TCR came from a woman aged 70-85 years with acute or convalescent COVID-19. The CDR3 region has the DNA TGCGCCAGCAGCCTAGGGACAGGGGTACAAGAGACCCAGTACTTC. Translating gives CASSLGTGVQETQYF.